The 32 T cell receptor beta chains below all came from one sample that was sequenced in a study of human T cells and chemical hapten exposure (dated by TCRdb to about 2021). The sample's time point label, decoded: patch test 3, about 24 weeks after DPC sensitization. This specimen's treatment or condition label, interpreted: therapeutic diphenylcyclopropenone sensitization with weekly scalp DPC. The library was produced with RACE. Instrument on record: NextSeq 500. The raw public reads went through TCRdb reprocessing: fastp at Q25, MiXCR clone calling, in-frame beta chains kept. Every entry covers one CDR3 protein and lists the most common genes and DNA from its rows. The sample yields about 89,000 distinct CDR3 sequences; 10% to 15% were counted once. The leading ten clones occupy approximately 6% of the sample. The sample consisted of whole blood, taken in connection with sensitization to the hapten diphenylcyclopropenone (DPC). The receptors shown here come from a woman between 50 and 59 years old with alopecia areata. Some clones in this sample may be carry-over from other donors' samples.

The chain's CDR3 is CASSVLPGETEAFF. CDR3 bases: TGTGCCAGCAGCGTACTGCCGGGGGAAACTGAAGCTTTCTTT. The V call is TRBV5-6, the J call TRBJ1-1; possibly TRBD1 for D (5 bases). V dropped 4 bases and J dropped 5 bases, with 15 bases sitting between them. CDR1 SGHDT and CDR2 YYEEEE come from the germline V gene. CDR3 length equals 14 residues.

The chain links TRBV9 to TRBJ2-5; D gene ambiguous. The CDR3 runs 13 residues. Trimming cost V 3 bases and J 1 base, with 7 bases left between them. Per the germline V gene, CDR1 is SGDLS and CDR2 is YYNGEE. Written as DNA, the CDR3 is TGTGCCAGCAGCGGGGCCCTCCAAGAGACCCAGTACTTC. It specifies CASSGALQETQYF.

V is TRBV27 and J is TRBJ2-3, with D uncertain. The CDR3 is 13 amino acids. From germline, CDR1 is MNHEY and CDR2 SMNVEV (reference sequence). V lost 2 bases and J lost 4, with 7 bases in between. CDR3 in amino acids: CASSLLNADTQYF. Written as DNA, the CDR3 is TGTGCCAGCAGTTTACTCAACGCAGATACGCAGTATTTT.

This clonotype was detected a few times. J is TRBJ2-1 and V is TRBV7-9; D is unclear. Germline CDR1 is SEHNR and CDR2 is FQNEAQ (reference sequence). Trimming cost V 2 bases and J 5 bases, with 7 bases left between them. There are 13 residues in the CDR3. In DNA form, the CDR3 reads TGTGCCAGCAGCTTACGGACCCACAATGAGCAGTTCTTC. Its protein product is CASSLRTHNEQFF.

This clonotype was counted a few times. This chain uses TRBV29-1 with TRBJ2-3, with TRBD1 matching over 7 bases. From germline, CDR1 is SQVTM and CDR2 ANQGSEA. J gave up 0 bases and V 4 bases, and 7 bases lay outside the gene matches. This CDR3 has 15 amino acids. The DNA for the CDR3 is TGCAGCGTTGTGAGGGGGCTTCCTAGCACAGATACGCAGTATTTT. It yields the protein CSVVRGLPSTDTQYF.

J is TRBJ2-1 and V is TRBV9; D gene unclear. Per germline, CDR1 SGDLS and CDR2 YYNGEE. Trimming left V 0 bases short and J 5 bases short, with 6 bases between. This CDR3 is 13 amino acids long. The CDR3 here is CASSVVLDNEQFF. As DNA, the CDR3 is TGTGCCAGCAGCGTAGTTCTTGACAATGAGCAGTTCTTC.

This clonotype was counted at least ten times. The chain recombines TRBV3-1 with TRBJ2-1, with 9 bases lining up with TRBD2. The CDR3 totals 16 residues. The germline V gene has CDR1 LGHDT and CDR2 YNNKEL (reference sequence). The junction had 10 bases not matched to a gene; V was cut back by 4 bases and J by 6 bases. Here the CDR3 reads CASSRYLAGRGNEQFF. In DNA, the CDR3 is TGTGCCAGCAGCCGGTATCTAGCGGGAAGGGGCAATGAGCAGTTCTTC.

A single count supports this clonotype. This sequence joins TRBV20-1 and TRBJ2-1, with TRBD2 matching over 12 bases. The ends lost 6 bases at V and 6 bases at J; junction bases unmatched: 6. CDR1 and CDR2 (germline): DFQATT, SNEGSKA (reference sequence). The CDR3 sequence is 14 residues long. This chain's CDR3 is CSALAGGPGNEQFF. The CDR3 nucleotides read TGCAGTGCCCTAGCGGGAGGGCCGGGCAATGAGCAGTTCTTC.

The chain combines TRBV29-1 with TRBJ2-3; 8 bases fit TRBD1. Germline V gene lookup returns CDR1 SQVTM and CDR2 ANQGSEA. There are 12 residues in the CDR3. J was trimmed by 4 bases and V by 6 bases; bases with no gene match: 3. The CDR3 nucleotides are TGCAGCGTGTTACAGGGGGCAGATACGCAGTATTTT. Amino acids: CSVLQGADTQYF.

This clonotype was counted many times. The chain uses TRBV10-3 and TRBJ2-6; the match to TRBD1 covers 7 bases. Germline values: CDR1 ENHRY, CDR2 SYGVKD. With V trimmed by 3 bases and J by 0 bases, 11 bases remained unmatched. There are 19 residues in the CDR3. The CDR3 DNA reads TGTGCCATCAGTGACGCTCCGGGACAGTCATTCTCTGGGGCCAACGTCCTGACTTTC. This encodes CAISDAPGQSFSGANVLTF.

The chain joins TRBV29-1 to TRBJ2-1, with 8 bases aligning to TRBD1. The CDR3 runs 12 residues. Germline CDR1 SQVTM, CDR2 ANQGSEA. The trim removed 7 bases at V and 6 bases at J, leaving 5 bases unmatched. CDR3 DNA sequence: TGCAGCGCTTCTGGACAGGGCAATGAGCAGTTCTTC. Its translation is CSASGQGNEQFF.

This clonotype was counted at least ten times. The chain uses TRBV27 and TRBJ1-5; D is perhaps TRBD1 (6 bases). The CDR3 runs 14 residues. The germline V gene encodes CDR1 MNHEY and CDR2 SMNVEV (reference sequence). V was clipped by 7 bases and J by 5 bases, with 15 bases between them. In DNA, the CDR3 is TGTGCCAGCACCAAACAGGGAGGGGATCAGCCCCAGCATTTT. Translating it yields CASTKQGGDQPQHF.

The chain combines TRBV29-1 with TRBJ2-3; 7 positions agree with TRBD2. The V and J ends lost 6 bases and 4 bases, in that order; junction bases with no gene match: 16. Germline V gene data show CDR1 as SQVTM and CDR2 as ANQGSEA. This CDR3 has 16 residues. CDR3 in DNA: TGCAGCGTCGCCCTTCAGACTAGCTCATGGGCAGATACGCAGTATTTT. Protein sequence: CSVALQTSSWADTQYF.

The genes are TRBV12-3 or TRBV12-4 and TRBJ2-7; 9 bases fit TRBD2. V lost 11 bases and J lost 3; bases outside the gene matches: 8. The CDR3 is made up of 13 amino acids. In DNA, the CDR3 is TGTGCCTGCAAGACTAGCGGTTACTACGAGCAGTACTTC. Encoded protein: CACKTSGYYEQYF.

This clonotype was counted ten times or more. This rearrangement joins TRBV11-2 to TRBJ2-1; 8 bases are shared with TRBD1. V shed 5 bases and J 8 bases; nucleotides not matched to a gene: 8. Germline V lookup: CDR1 SGHAT, CDR2 FQNNGV. The length of the CDR3 is 14 residues. CDR3 bases: TGTGCCAGCAGCCCGGACAGGGTTGGGCATGAGCAGTTCTTC. Translated: CASSPDRVGHEQFF.

The chain uses TRBV7-6 and TRBJ1-5; D is ambiguous. Germline values: CDR1 SGHVS, CDR2 FNYEAQ. This CDR3 spans 15 amino acids. The V gene lost 4 bases and the J gene lost 2 bases, with 12 bases spanning the gap. CDR3: CASSSSPVGNQPQHF. The CDR3 DNA follows: TGTGCCAGCAGCTCCTCCCCGGTCGGCAATCAGCCCCAGCATTTT.

This clonotype was counted at least ten times. This chain uses TRBV9 with TRBJ2-7; possible D gene TRBD2, 6 bases. CDR1 and CDR2 (germline): SGDLS, YYNGEE. The CDR3 has 14 residues. The V end lost 0 bases, the J end lost 6 bases, and 13 bases lay between the germline ends. The chain's CDR3 is CASSVVPSASEQYF. Here the CDR3 DNA reads TGTGCCAGCAGCGTAGTTCCTAGCGCGAGCGAGCAGTACTTC.

The table lists this clonotype with a few counts. The chain employs TRBV28 and TRBJ2-7; D ambiguous. The CDR3 consists of 13 residues. From germline, CDR1 is MDHEN and CDR2 SYDVKM. V was cut by 2 bases and J by 2 bases, with 7 bases left in between. The DNA of the CDR3 is TGTGCCAGCAGTTTAACGTGGGCCTACGAGCAGTACTTC. This codes for CASSLTWAYEQYF. Using reference TRBV28 and TRBJ2-7 for the parts outside the CDR3, the full variable domain is DVKVTQSSRYLVKRTGEKVFLECVQDMDHENMFWYRQDPGLGLRLIYFSYDVKMKEKGDIPEGYSVSREKKERFSLILESASTNQTSMYLCASSLTWAYEQYFGPGTRLTVT.

Only a few counts were recorded for this clonotype. The chain recombines TRBV7-9 with TRBJ2-2, with 7 nucleotides matching TRBD2. V lost 1 base and J lost 10; bases outside the gene matches: 12. The CDR3 length is 16 residues. The germline V gene encodes CDR1 SEHNR and CDR2 FQNEAQ (reference sequence). CDR3 sequence: CASSLGAGTHFEELFF. In DNA, the CDR3 is TGTGCCAGCAGCTTAGGAGCGGGAACACATTTTGAGGAGCTGTTTTTT.

The V and J genes are TRBV29-1 and TRBJ1-1; no definite D call. V lost 4 bases, J lost 0 bases, and 15 bases lay in between. Looked up from germline, CDR1 is SQVTM and CDR2 is ANQGSEA. The CDR3 consists of 15 residues. This chain's CDR3 is CSVGGSSPMNTEAFF. DNA of the CDR3: TGCAGCGTTGGAGGGAGTTCCCCCATGAACACTGAAGCTTTCTTT.

This rearrangement joins TRBV27 to TRBJ2-7; 8 bases are shared with TRBD1. V gave up 4 bases and J gave up 1 base; unmatched junction bases: 3. CDR1 MNHEY and CDR2 SMNVEV come from the germline V gene (reference sequence). The CDR3 loop spans 14 amino acids. In DNA, the CDR3 is TGTGCCAGCAGTTCCAGGGGGCCGTCCTACGAGCAGTACTTC. The encoded protein is CASSSRGPSYEQYF.

This clonotype came up a few times. The CDR3 DNA sequence: TGCGCCAGCAGCTTGGGGAACAGGGGCCTATACTACGAGCAGTACTTC. Its translation is CASSLGNRGLYYEQYF. The chain uses TRBV5-1 and TRBJ2-7; TRBD1 agrees at 7 bases. CDR3 size: 16 residues. V lost 0 bases, J lost 3 bases, and 9 bases stayed unmatched. Germline values: CDR1 SGHRS, CDR2 YFSETQ.

The chain has TRBV6-5 and TRBJ1-1, with 9 bases fitting TRBD1. The CDR3 has 16 residues. V shed 6 bases, J shed 1 base, and the junction held 9 bases outside the gene matches. CDR1 and CDR2 from the germline V gene are MNHEY and SVGAGI. CDR3 region: CASRQGAGLTNTEAFF. The CDR3 nucleotides read TGTGCCAGCAGACAGGGGGCCGGTTTGACGAACACTGAAGCTTTCTTT.

This clonotype was observed at least ten times. The chain has TRBV2 and TRBJ1-2; D remains ambiguous. Germline V gene lookup returns CDR1 SNHLY and CDR2 FYNNEI. There are 16 residues in the CDR3. The V and J ends lost 6 bases and 4 bases respectively, with 21 bases between them. CDR3 residues: CASREGLDLSAYGYTF. The CDR3 DNA is TGTGCCAGCAGAGAGGGCCTCGACCTCTCAGCCTATGGCTACACCTTC.

This CDR3 is CSARRLAGGTDTQYF. The CDR3 region has the DNA TGCAGTGCTAGAAGACTAGCGGGGGGGACAGATACGCAGTATTTT. The chain carries TRBV20-1 and TRBJ2-3, with 14 bases fitting TRBD2. The CDR3 extends over 15 amino acids. Germline CDR1 DFQATT, CDR2 SNEGSKA (reference sequence). The V and J ends lost 2 bases and 3 bases, in that order; junction bases with no gene match: 1.

This clonotype was seen more than once but under ten times. This rearrangement joins TRBV7-2 to TRBJ2-1; no reliable D call. The V gene's germline CDR1 is SGHTA and CDR2 FQGNSA. The CDR3 runs 13 residues. V lost 1 base and J 9 bases, leaving 10 bases between the germline ends. CDR3 loop: CASSLGGTLEQFF. In DNA, the CDR3 is TGTGCCAGCAGCTTAGGGGGTACACTTGAGCAGTTCTTC.

This clonotype was observed at least ten times. This chain links TRBV29-1 with TRBJ2-1; 9 bases fit TRBD2. This CDR3 spans 13 amino acids. The trim removed 5 bases at V and 8 bases at J, leaving 7 bases unmatched. Germline V CDR1 and CDR2: SQVTM, ANQGSEA. The CDR3 protein is CSVKGLAAYEQFF. CDR3 nucleotides: TGCAGCGTTAAGGGACTAGCTGCTTATGAGCAGTTCTTC.

This clonotype came up many times. The gene calls are TRBV9 and TRBJ2-1; 14 bases are a match to TRBD2. Germline CDR1 SGDLS, CDR2 YYNGEE. This CDR3 has 20 amino acids. V was clipped by 0 bases and J by 0 bases; unmatched bases: 8. The CDR3 DNA reads TGTGCCAGCAGCGTAGATCCTCGGGGGACTAGCGGGAGCTCCTACAATGAGCAGTTCTTC. Translating gives CASSVDPRGTSGSSYNEQFF.

This clonotype was observed a handful of times. The V gene is TRBV20-1, the J gene TRBJ1-2; D is perhaps TRBD1 (6 bases). There are 13 residues in the CDR3. Germline CDR1 and CDR2: DFQATT and SNEGSKA (reference sequence). V gave up 6 bases and J gave up 2 bases, with 13 bases separating them. CDR3 in DNA: TGCAGTGCCACTCCCACAGGGAACTATGGCTACACCTTC. Amino acid sequence: CSATPTGNYGYTF.

This clonotype showed up just a few times. This rearrangement joins TRBV7-2 to TRBJ2-2; D perhaps matches TRBD2 (5 bases). CDR3 length: 15 residues. CDR1 and CDR2 (germline): SGHTA, FQGNSA. The ends were cut back, 5 bases at V and 4 bases at J, with 14 bases in the middle. Here the CDR3 DNA reads TGTGCCAGCAGCCGTACTAGTCGTGGCACCGGGGAGCTGTTTTTT. Residues: CASSRTSRGTGELFF.

The rearrangement uses TRBV12-3 or TRBV12-4 and TRBJ1-6; 7 nucleotides align to TRBD1. This CDR3 is 13 amino acids long. V shed 6 bases and J 10 bases; nucleotides not matched to a gene: 6. The CDR3 DNA reads TGTGCCAGCAGGACAGGGACTTCGTCACCCCTCCACTTT. Protein sequence: CASRTGTSSPLHF.

This clonotype was observed once. The chain recombines TRBV15 with TRBJ2-3; 9 bases are a match to TRBD2. The CDR3 runs 20 residues. V shed 1 base and J 5 bases; nucleotides not matched to a gene: 19. Germline V CDR1 and CDR2: LNHNV, YYDKDF (reference sequence). The CDR3 loop is CATSRGPLAGSLRQQDTQYF. DNA for the CDR3: TGTGCCACCAGCAGAGGCCCCCTAGCGGGGTCCCTCCGCCAGCAAGATACGCAGTATTTT.